Below, one TCR beta chain is given with its context. Its matching antigen is unknown. The sample originates from a study of Ad26.COV2.S vaccination and SARS-CoV-2 variants. For the study at large: Donor got 5x10^10 or 1x10^11 viral particles of Ad26.COV2.S. Study-level points and caveats: Total T cell responses may have been underestimated by the TCR breadth and depth analyses.

Profiled with immunoSEQ multiplex PCR; TCRdb holds only in-frame clones, not every one. The table lists 380,000 or so clones, 80% to 90% of them singletons. Treatment described: some 19 received Ad26.COV2.S at low or high dose, single or two shots; about 5 received placebo; per-sample allocation not given. Sampling was performed 63 days after the first vaccine or placebo injection. The V segment lost 3 bases and the J segment 4 bases; nucleotides outside the gene matches: 6. CDR3 length equals 16 residues. CDR1 and CDR2 from the germline V gene are KGHSH and LQKENI. Sequenced here: peripheral blood, sampled in a trial of Ad26.COV2.S vaccine versus placebo. This clonotype was obtained from a person between 18 and 60 years old who received the Ad26.COV2.S COVID-19 vaccine or a placebo. The chain carries TRBV18 and TRBJ2-5; 12 nucleotides line up with TRBD2. This chain's CDR3 is CASSPVTSGGRETQYF. As DNA, the CDR3 is TGTGCCAGCTCACCTGTGACTAGCGGGGGTCGAGAGACCCAGTACTTC.